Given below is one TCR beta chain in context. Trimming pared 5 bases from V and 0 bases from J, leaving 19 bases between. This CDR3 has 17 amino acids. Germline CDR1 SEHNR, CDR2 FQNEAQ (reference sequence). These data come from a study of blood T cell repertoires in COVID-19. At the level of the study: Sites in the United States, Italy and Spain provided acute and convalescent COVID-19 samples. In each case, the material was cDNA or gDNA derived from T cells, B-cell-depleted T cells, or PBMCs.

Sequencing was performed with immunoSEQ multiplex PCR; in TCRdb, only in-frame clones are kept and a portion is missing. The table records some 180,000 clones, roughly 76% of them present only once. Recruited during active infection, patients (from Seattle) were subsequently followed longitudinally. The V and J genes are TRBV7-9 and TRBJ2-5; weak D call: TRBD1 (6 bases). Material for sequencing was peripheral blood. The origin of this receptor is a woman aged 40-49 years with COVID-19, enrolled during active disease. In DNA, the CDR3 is TGTGCCAGCAGCCCCGGGAATGGACAGCAGTACCAAGAGACCCAGTACTTC. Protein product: CASSPGNGQQYQETQYF.